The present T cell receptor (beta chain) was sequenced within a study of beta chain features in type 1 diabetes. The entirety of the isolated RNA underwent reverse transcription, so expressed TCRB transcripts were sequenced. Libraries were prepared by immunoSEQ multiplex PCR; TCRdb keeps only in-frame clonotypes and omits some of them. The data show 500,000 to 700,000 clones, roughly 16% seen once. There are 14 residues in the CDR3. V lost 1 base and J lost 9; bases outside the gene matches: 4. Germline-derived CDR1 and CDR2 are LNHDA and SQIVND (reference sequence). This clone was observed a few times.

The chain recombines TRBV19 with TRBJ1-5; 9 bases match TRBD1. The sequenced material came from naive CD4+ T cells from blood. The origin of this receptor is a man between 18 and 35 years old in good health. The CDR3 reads CASSIGQGVRPQHF. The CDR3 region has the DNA TGTGCCAGTAGTATAGGACAGGGGGTACGGCCCCAGCATTTT.